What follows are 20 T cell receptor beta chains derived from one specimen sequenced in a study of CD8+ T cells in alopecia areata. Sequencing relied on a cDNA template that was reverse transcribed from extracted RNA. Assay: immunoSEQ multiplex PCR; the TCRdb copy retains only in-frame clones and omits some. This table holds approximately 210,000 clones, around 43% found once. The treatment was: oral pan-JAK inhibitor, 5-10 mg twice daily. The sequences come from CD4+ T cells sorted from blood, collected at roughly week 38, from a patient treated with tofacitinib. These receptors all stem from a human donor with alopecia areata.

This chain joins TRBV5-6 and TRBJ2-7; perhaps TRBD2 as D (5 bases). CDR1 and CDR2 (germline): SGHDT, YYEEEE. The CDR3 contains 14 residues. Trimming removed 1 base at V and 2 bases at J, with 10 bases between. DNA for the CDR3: TGTGCCAGCAGCTTGCGAGGGCAGGCCTACGAGCAGTACTTC. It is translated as CASSLRGQAYEQYF.

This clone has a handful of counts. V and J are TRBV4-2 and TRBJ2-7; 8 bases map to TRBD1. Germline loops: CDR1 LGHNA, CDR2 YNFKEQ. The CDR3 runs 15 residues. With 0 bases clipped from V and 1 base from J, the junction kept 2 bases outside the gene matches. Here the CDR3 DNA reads TGTGCCAGCAGCCAAGATCGGGACAGGTCCTACGAGCAGTACTTC. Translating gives CASSQDRDRSYEQYF.

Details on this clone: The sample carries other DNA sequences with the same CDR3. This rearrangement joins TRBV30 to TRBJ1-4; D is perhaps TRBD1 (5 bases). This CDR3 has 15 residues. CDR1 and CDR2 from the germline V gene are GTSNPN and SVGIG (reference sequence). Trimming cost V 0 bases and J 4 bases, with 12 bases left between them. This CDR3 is CAWSVKGPFNEKLFF. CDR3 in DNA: TGTGCCTGGAGTGTTAAGGGGCCCTTTAATGAAAAACTGTTTTTT.

CDR3 sequence: CSYTGGFNEAFF. CDR3 nucleotide sequence: TGCAGCTACACAGGGGGATTTAATGAAGCTTTCTTT. The chain has TRBV29-1 and TRBJ1-1; 8 bases are shared with TRBD1. Germline loops: CDR1 SQVTM, CDR2 ANQGSEA. After removal of 8 bases from V and 7 bases from J, the junction contained 9 bases not matched to a gene. The CDR3 consists of 12 residues.

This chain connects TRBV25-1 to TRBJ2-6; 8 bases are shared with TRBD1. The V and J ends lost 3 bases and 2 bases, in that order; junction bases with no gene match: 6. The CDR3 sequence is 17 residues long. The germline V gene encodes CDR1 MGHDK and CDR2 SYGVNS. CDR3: CASSDPTGDPGANVLTF. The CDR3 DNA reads TGTGCCAGCAGTGATCCGACAGGGGACCCTGGGGCCAACGTCCTGACTTTC.

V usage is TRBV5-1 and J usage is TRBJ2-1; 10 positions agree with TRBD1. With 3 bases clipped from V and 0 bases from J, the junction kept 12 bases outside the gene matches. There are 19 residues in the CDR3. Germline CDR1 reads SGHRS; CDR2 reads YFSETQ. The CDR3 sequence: CASSSSTRGTGVSYNEQFF. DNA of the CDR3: TGCGCCAGCAGCTCAAGCACTAGAGGGACAGGGGTCTCCTACAATGAGCAGTTCTTC.

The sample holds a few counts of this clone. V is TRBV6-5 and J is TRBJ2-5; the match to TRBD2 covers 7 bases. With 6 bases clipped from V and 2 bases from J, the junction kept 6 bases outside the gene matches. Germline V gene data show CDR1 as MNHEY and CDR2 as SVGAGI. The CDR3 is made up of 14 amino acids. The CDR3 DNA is TGTGCCAGCAGAACCCCCGGGGGGCAAGAGACCCAGTACTTC. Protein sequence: CASRTPGGQETQYF.

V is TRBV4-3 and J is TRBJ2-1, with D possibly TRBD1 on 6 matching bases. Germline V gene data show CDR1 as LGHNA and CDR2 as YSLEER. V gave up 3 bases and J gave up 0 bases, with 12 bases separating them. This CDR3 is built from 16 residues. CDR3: CASSQGAASSYNEQFF. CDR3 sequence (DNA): TGCGCCAGCAGCCAGGGGGCGGCTAGCTCCTACAATGAGCAGTTCTTC.

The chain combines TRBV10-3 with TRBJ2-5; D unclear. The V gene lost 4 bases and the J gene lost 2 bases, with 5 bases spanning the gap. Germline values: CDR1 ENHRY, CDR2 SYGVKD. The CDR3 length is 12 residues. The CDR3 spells CAISGGQETQYF. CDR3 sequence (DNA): TGTGCCATCAGTGGAGGACAAGAGACCCAGTACTTC.

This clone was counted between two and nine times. The CDR3 reads CASSQEAVRGRKAGDYEQYF. Written as DNA, the CDR3 is TGCGCCAGCAGCCAAGAGGCGGTCAGGGGGCGCAAAGCGGGGGACTACGAGCAGTACTTC. The chain recombines TRBV4-3 with TRBJ2-7; perhaps D is TRBD1 or TRBD2 (8 bases each). The CDR3 runs 20 residues. Germline values: CDR1 LGHNA, CDR2 YSLEER. V gave up 0 bases and J gave up 3 bases, with 27 bases separating them.

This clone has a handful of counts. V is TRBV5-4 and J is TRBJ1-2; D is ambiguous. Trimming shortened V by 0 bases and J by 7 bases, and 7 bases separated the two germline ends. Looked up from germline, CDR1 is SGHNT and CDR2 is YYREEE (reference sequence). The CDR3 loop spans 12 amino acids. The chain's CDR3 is CASSLDVGGYTF. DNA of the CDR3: TGTGCCAGCAGCTTGGATGTGGGTGGCTACACCTTC.

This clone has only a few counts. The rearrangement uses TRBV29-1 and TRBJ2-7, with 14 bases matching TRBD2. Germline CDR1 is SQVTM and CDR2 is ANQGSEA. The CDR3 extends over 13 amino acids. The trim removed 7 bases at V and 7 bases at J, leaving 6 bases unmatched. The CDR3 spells CSAGTSGRGEQYF. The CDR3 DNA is TGCAGCGCTGGGACTAGCGGGAGAGGGGAGCAGTACTTC.

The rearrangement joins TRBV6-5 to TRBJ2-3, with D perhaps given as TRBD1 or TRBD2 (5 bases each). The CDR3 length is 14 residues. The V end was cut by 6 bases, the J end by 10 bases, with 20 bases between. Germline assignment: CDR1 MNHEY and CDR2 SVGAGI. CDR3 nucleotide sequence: TGTGCCAGCAGATACCCCGGGACCATCGGCGCGCAGTATTTT. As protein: CASRYPGTIGAQYF.

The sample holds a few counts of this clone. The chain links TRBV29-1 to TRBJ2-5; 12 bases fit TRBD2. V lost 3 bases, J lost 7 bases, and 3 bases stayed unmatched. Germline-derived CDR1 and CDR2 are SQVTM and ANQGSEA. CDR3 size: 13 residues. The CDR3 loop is CSVETSGSGTQYF. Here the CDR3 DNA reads TGCAGCGTTGAGACTAGCGGGAGCGGGACCCAGTACTTC.

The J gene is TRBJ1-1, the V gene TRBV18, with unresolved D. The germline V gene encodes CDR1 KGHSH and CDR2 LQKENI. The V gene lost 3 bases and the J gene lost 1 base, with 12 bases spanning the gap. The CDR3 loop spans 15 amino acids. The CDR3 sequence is CASSPRESENTEAFF. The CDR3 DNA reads TGTGCCAGCTCACCCCGGGAGTCCGAGAACACTGAAGCTTTCTTT.

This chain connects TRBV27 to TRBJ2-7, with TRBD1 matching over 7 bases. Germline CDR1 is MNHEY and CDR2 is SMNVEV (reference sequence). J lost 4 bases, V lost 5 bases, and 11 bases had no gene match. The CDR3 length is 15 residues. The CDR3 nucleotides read TGTGCCAGCAGTCTCCGACAGGGCGGATCGTACGAGCAGTACTTC. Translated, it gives CASSLRQGGSYEQYF.

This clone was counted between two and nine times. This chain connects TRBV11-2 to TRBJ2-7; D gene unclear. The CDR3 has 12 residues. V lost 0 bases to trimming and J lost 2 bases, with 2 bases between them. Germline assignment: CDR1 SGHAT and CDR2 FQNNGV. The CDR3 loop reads CASSLDTYEQYF. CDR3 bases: TGTGCCAGCAGCTTAGATACCTACGAGCAGTACTTC.

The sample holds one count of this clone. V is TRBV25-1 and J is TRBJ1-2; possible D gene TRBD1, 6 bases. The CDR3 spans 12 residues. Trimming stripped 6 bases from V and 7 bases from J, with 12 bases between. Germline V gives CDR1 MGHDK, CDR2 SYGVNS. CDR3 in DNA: TGTGCCAGCAGCGAGGGGGGTCTTGGCTACACCTTC. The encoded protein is CASSEGGLGYTF.

This CDR3 reads CAWSGDRGRQPQHF. The CDR3 region has the DNA TGTGCCTGGAGCGGGGACAGGGGTCGACAGCCCCAGCATTTT. This chain uses TRBV30 with TRBJ1-5; 10 bases line up with TRBD1. Losses at the gene ends were 3 bases for V and 7 bases for J; bases not matched to a gene: 6. CDR3 length equals 14 residues. CDR1 GTSNPN and CDR2 SVGIG come from the germline V gene (reference sequence).

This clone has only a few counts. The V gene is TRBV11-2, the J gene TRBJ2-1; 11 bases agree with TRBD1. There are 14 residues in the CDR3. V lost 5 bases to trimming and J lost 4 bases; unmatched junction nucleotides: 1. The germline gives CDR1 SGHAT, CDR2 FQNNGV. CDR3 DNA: TGTGCCAGCAGCGGGACAGGGGGTTACAATGAGCAGTTCTTC. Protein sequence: CASSGTGGYNEQFF.